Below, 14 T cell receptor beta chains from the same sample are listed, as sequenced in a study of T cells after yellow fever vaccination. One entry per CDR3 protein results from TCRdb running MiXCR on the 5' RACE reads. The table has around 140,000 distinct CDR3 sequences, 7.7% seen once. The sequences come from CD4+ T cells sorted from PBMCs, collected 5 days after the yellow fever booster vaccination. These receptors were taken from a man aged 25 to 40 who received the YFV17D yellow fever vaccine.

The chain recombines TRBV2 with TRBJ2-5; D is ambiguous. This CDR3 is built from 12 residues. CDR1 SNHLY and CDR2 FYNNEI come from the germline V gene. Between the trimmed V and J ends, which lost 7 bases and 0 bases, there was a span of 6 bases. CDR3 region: CASTTYQETQYF. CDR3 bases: TGTGCCAGCACAACCTACCAAGAGACCCAGTACTTC. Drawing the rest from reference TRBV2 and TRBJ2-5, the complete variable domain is EPEVTQTPSHQVTQMGQEVILRCVPISNHLYFYWYRQILGQKVEFLVSFYNNEISEKSEIFDDQFSVERPDGSNFTLKIRSTKLEDSAMYFCASTTYQETQYFGPGTRLLVL.

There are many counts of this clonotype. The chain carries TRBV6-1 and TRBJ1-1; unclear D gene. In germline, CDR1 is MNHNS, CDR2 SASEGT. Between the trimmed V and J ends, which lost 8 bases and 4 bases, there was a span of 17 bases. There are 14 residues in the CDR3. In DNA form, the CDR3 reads TGTGCCAGCGGGCGACTCGGAGTAGGCACTGAAGCTTTCTTT. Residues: CASGRLGVGTEAFF.

Here the CDR3 DNA reads TGTGCCAGCAGCTTAGGAGCGGGGAGCACAGATACGCAGTATTTT. It encodes CASSLGAGSTDTQYF. V and J are TRBV11-3 and TRBJ2-3; the match to TRBD2 covers 7 bases. Germline V gives CDR1 SGHNT, CDR2 YENEEA. The CDR3 has 15 residues. After removal of 1 base from V and 0 bases from J, the junction contained 1 base not matched to a gene.

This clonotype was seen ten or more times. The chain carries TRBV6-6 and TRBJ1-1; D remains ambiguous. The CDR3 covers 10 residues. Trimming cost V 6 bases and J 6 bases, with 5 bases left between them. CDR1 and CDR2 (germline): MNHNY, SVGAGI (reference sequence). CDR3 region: CASRRAEAFF. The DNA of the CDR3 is TGTGCCAGCAGGCGCGCTGAAGCTTTCTTT.

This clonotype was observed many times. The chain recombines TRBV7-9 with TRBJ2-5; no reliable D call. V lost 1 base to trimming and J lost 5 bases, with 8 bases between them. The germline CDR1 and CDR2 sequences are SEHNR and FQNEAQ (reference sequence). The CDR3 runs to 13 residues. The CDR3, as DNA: TGTGCCAGCAGCTTAGTAGGGTTCGAGACCCAGTACTTC. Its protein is CASSLVGFETQYF. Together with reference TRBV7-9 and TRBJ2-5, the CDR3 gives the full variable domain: DTGVSQNPRHKITKRGQNVTFRCDPISEHNRLYWYRQTLGQGPEFLTYFQNEAQLEKSRLLSDRFSAERPKGSFSTLEIQRTEQGDSAMYLCASSLVGFETQYFGPGTRLLVL.

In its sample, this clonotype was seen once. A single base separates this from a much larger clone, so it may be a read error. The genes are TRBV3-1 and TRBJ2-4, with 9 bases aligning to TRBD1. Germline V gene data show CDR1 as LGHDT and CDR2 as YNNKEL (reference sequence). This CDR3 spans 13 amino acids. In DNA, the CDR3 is TGTGCCGGCAGCCAAGTGGCCGGGACAGGGTTGTACTTC. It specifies CAGSQVAGTGLYF.

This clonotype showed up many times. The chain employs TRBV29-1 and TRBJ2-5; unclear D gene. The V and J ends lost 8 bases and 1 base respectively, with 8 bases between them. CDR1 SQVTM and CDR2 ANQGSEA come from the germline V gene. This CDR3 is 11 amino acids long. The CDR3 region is CSYAAQETQYF. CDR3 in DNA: TGCAGCTACGCGGCCCAAGAGACCCAGTACTTC. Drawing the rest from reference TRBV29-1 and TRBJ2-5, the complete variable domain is SAVISQKPSRDICQRGTSLTIQCQVDSQVTMMFWYRQQPGQSLTLIATANQGSEATYESGFVIDKFPISRPNLTFSTLTVSNMSPEDSSIYLCSYAAQETQYFGPGTRLLVL.

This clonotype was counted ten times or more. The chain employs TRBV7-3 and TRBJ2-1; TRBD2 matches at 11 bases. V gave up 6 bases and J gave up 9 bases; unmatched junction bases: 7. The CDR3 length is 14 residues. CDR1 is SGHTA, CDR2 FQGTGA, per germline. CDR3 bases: TGTGCCAGCAGGGGTACTAGCGGGAGTCCTGAGCAGTTCTTC. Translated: CASRGTSGSPEQFF.

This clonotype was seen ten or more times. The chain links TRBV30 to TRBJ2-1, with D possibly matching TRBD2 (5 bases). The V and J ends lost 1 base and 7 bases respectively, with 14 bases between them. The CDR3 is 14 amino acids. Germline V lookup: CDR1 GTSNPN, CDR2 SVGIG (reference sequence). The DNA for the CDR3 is TGTGCCTGGAGTGGGGCCGCGGGTACGAATGAGCAGTTCTTC. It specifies CAWSGAAGTNEQFF.

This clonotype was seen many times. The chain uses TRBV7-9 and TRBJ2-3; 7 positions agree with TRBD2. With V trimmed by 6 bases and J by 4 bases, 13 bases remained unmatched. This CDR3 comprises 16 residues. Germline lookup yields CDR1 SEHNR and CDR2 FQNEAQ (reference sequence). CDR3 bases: TGTGCCAGCAGTCCCCGGACTAGTCCCCCTCCAGATACGCAGTATTTT. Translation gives CASSPRTSPPPDTQYF.

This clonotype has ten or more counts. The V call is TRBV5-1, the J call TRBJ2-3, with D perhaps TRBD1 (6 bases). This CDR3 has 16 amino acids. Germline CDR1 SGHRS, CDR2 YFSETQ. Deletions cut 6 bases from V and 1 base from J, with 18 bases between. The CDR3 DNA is TGCGCCAGCAACCAGGGGCCCACCAGGGGCACAGATACGCAGTATTTT. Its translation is CASNQGPTRGTDTQYF.

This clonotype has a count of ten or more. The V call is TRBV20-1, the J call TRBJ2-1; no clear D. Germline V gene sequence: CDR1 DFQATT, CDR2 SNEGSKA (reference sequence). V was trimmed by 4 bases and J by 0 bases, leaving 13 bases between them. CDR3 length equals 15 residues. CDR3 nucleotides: TGCAGTGCTATAGCCGATAAGCTCTCCTACAATGAGCAGTTCTTC. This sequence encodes CSAIADKLSYNEQFF.

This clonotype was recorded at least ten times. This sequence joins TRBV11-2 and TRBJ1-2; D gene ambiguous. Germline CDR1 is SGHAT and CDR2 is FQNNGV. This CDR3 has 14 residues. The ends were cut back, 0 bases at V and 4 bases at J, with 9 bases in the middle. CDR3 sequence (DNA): TGTGCCAGCAGCTTAGAGTCTGCCTCCTATGGCTACACCTTC. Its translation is CASSLESASYGYTF. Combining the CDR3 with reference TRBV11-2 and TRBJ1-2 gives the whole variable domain EAGVAQSPRYKIIEKRQSVAFWCNPISGHATLYWYQQILGQGPKLLIQFQNNGVVDDSQLPKDRFSAERLKGVDSTLKIQPAKLEDSAVYLCASSLESASYGYTFGSGTRLTVV.

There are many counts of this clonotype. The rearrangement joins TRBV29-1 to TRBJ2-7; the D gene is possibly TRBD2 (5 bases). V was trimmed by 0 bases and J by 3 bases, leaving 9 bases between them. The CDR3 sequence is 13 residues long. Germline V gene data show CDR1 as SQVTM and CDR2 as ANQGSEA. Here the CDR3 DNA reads TGCAGCGTTGAAGAGAGGGCGGGCTACGAGCAGTACTTC. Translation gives CSVEERAGYEQYF.